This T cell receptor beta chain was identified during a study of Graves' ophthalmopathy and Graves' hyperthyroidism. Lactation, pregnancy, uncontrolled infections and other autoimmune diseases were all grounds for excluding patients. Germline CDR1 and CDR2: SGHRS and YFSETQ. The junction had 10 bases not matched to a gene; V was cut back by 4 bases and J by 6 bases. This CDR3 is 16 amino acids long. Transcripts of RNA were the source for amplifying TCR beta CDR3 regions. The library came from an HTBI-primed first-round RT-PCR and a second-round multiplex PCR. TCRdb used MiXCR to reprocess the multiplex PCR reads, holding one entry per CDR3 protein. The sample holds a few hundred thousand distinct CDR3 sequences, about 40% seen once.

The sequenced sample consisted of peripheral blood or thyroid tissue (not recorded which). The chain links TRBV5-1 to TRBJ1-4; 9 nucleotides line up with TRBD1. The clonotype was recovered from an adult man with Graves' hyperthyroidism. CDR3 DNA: TGCGCCAGCAGCAGGGGGACAGGGAACGGGGATGAAAAACTGTTTTTT. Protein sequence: CASSRGTGNGDEKLFF.